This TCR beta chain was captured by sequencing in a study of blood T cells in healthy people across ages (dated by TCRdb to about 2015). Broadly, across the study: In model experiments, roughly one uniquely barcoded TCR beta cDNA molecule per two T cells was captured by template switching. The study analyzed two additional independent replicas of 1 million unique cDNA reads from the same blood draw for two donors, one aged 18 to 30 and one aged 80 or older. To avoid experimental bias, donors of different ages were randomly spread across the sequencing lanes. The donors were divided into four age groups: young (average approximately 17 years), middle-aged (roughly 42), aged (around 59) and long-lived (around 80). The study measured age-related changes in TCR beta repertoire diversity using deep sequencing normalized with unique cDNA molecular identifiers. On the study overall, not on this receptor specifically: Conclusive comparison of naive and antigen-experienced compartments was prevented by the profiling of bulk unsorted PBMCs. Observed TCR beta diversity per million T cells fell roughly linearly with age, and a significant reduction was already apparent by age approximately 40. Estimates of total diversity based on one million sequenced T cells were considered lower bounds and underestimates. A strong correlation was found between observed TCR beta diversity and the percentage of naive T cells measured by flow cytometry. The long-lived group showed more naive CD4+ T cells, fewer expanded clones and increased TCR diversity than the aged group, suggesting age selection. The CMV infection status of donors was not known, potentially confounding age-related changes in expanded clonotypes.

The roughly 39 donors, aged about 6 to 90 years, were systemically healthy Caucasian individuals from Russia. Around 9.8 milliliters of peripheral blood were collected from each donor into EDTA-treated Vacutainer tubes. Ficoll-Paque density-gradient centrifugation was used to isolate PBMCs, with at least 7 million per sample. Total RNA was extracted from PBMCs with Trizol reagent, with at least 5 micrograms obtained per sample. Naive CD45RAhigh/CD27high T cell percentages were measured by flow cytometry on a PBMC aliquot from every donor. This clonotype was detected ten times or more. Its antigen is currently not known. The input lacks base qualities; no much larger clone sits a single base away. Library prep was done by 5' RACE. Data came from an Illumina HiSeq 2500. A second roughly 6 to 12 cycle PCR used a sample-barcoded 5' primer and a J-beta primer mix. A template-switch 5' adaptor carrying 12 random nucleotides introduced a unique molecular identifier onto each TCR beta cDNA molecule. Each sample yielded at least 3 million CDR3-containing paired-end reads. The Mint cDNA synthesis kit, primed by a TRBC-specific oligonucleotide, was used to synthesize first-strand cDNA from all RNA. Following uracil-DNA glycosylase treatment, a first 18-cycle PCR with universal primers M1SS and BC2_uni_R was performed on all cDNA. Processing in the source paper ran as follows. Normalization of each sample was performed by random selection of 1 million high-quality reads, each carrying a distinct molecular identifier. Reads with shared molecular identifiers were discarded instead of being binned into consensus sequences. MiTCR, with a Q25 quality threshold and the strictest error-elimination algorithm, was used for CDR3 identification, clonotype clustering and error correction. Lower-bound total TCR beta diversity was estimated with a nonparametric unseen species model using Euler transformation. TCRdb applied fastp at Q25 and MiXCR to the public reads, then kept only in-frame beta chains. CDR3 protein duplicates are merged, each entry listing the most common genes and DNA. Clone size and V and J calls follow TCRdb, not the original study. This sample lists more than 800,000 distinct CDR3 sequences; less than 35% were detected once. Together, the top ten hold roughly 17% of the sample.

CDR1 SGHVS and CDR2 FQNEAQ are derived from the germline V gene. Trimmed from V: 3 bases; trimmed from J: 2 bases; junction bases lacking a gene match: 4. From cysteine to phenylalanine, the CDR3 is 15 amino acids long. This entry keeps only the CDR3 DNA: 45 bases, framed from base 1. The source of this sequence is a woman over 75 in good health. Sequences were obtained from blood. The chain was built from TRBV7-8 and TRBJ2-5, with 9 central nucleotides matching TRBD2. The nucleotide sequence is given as TGTGCCAGCAGCTTTAGGCTAGCGGGGCAAGAGACCCAGTACTTC. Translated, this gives CASSFRLAGQETQYF.